One sample yielded the 24 T cell receptor beta chains listed below, sequenced in a study of blood T cell repertoires in COVID-19. Libraries were prepared by immunoSEQ multiplex PCR; TCRdb keeps only in-frame clonotypes and omits some of them. Of nearly 110,000 clones in the sample, around 90% were seen once. Sequenced sample: peripheral blood. These receptors were taken from a woman in her 30s with acute or convalescent COVID-19.

The chain joins TRBV30 to TRBJ1-5, with no clear D. The germline V gene has CDR1 GTSNPN and CDR2 SVGIG (reference sequence). V lost 2 bases, J lost 1 base, and 6 bases lay in between. The CDR3 spans 13 residues. The CDR3 bases are TGTGCCTGGAGTCGGTCAAGCAATCAGCCCCAGCATTTT. Its protein is CAWSRSSNQPQHF. The full variable domain, its missing parts supplied by reference TRBV30 and TRBJ1-5, is SQTIHQWPATLVQPVGSPLSLECTVEGTSNPNLYWYRQAAGRGLQLLFYSVGIGQISSEVPQNLSASRPQDRQFILSSKKLLLSDSGFYLCAWSRSSNQPQHFGDGTRLSIL.

The chain links TRBV19 to TRBJ1-5; tentatively, D is TRBD1 (5 bases). Trimming stripped 4 bases from V and 4 bases from J, with 20 bases between. The CDR3 sequence is 17 residues long. In germline, CDR1 is LNHDA, CDR2 SQIVND (reference sequence). CDR3 region: CASSSGARDFGNQPQHF. The CDR3 bases are TGTGCCAGTAGTAGCGGGGCGAGGGATTTCGGAAATCAGCCCCAGCATTTT.

This clone was counted between two and nine times. The J gene is TRBJ2-7, the V gene TRBV4-3; a possible D gene is TRBD2 (5 bases). CDR3 length equals 15 residues. Germline CDR1 and CDR2: LGHNA and YSLEER. V was pared by 2 bases and J by 7 bases, with 18 bases between. The DNA for the CDR3 is TGCGCCAGCAGCCAACAACTCTTAGGGCCGGGGGAGCAGTACTTC. Its protein is CASSQQLLGPGEQYF.

V and J are TRBV6-1 and TRBJ2-7; D gene ambiguous. From germline, CDR1 is MNHNS and CDR2 SASEGT. V gave up 1 base and J gave up 4 bases, with 11 bases separating them. This CDR3 contains 14 residues. CDR3 in amino acids: CASSEGLGVYEQYF. For the CDR3, the DNA is TGTGCCAGCAGTGAAGGCCTAGGTGTGTACGAGCAGTACTTC.

The chain carries TRBV9 and TRBJ1-3, with unresolved D. Germline CDR1 reads SGDLS; CDR2 reads YYNGEE. CDR3 length: 13 residues. The germline V and J ends were trimmed by 4 bases and 2 bases, with 7 bases remaining between them. The CDR3 nucleotides are TGTGCCAGCAGCCCACATGCTGGAAACACCATATATTTT. Translated, it gives CASSPHAGNTIYF.

The rearrangement joins TRBV2 to TRBJ1-1; no firm D call. This CDR3 has 15 amino acids. The V end lost 7 bases, the J end lost 0 bases, and 15 bases lay between the germline ends. In germline, CDR1 is SNHLY, CDR2 FYNNEI. CDR3 loop: CASINIEKMNTEAFF. Written as DNA, the CDR3 is TGTGCCAGCATAAATATAGAGAAAATGAACACTGAAGCTTTCTTT. Based on the CDR3 plus reference TRBV2 and TRBJ1-1, the full variable domain is EPEVTQTPSHQVTQMGQEVILRCVPISNHLYFYWYRQILGQKVEFLVSFYNNEISEKSEIFDDQFSVERPDGSNFTLKIRSTKLEDSAMYFCASINIEKMNTEAFFGQGTRLTVV.

The rearrangement links TRBV20-1 to TRBJ2-7; 8 nucleotides align to TRBD2. This CDR3 has 15 amino acids. CDR1 DFQATT and CDR2 SNEGSKA come from the germline V gene (reference sequence). The V segment lost 3 bases and the J segment 0 bases; nucleotides outside the gene matches: 7. CDR3 residues: CSASRVREGSYEQYF. The CDR3, as DNA: TGCAGTGCTAGTCGGGTCCGGGAGGGCTCCTACGAGCAGTACTTC.

The genes are TRBV4-1 and TRBJ2-4, with D possibly matching TRBD2 (6 bases). V was trimmed by 3 bases and J by 1 base, leaving 19 bases between them. The CDR3 has 18 residues. Germline CDR1 and CDR2: MGHRA and YSYEKL. The CDR3 DNA reads as TGCGCCAGCAGCCAGGGGGTTCAAGCGGGTGTTGCCAAAAACATTCAGTACTTC. As protein: CASSQGVQAGVAKNIQYF.

This clone ranks as medium-sized. J is TRBJ1-5 and V is TRBV28; TRBD1 matches 9 bases. J was trimmed by 2 bases and V by 2 bases; bases with no gene match: 7. CDR1 MDHEN and CDR2 SYDVKM come from the germline V gene. There are 17 residues in the CDR3. CDR3 amino acids: CASSLGWDRAGNQPQHF. For the CDR3, the DNA is TGTGCCAGCAGTTTAGGCTGGGACAGGGCGGGCAATCAGCCCCAGCATTTT.

V and J are TRBV10-3 and TRBJ1-1; TRBD1 matches 8 bases. The CDR3 loop spans 12 amino acids. V shed 10 bases and J 3 bases; nucleotides not matched to a gene: 4. CDR1 ENHRY and CDR2 SYGVKD come from the germline V gene. The CDR3 here is CATHRGDTEAFF. CDR3 bases: TGTGCCACCCACAGGGGGGACACTGAAGCTTTCTTT.

The J gene is TRBJ2-2, the V gene TRBV5-5; no firm D call. V lost 5 bases, J lost 3 bases, and 14 bases lay in between. The CDR3 sequence is 15 residues long. Germline V lookup: CDR1 SGHKS, CDR2 YYEKEE (reference sequence). The CDR3 nucleotides read TGTGCCAGCAGACGGAAGCTCGAGGACACCGGGGAGCTGTTTTTT. Its translation is CASRRKLEDTGELFF.

The gene calls are TRBV7-9 and TRBJ1-2, with TRBD1 identical over 9 bases. The CDR3 has 18 amino acids. Germline V gives CDR1 SEHNR, CDR2 FQNEAQ (reference sequence). V gave up 3 bases and J gave up 6 bases; unmatched junction bases: 17. The DNA for the CDR3 is TGTGCCAGCAGCTTTCGGCGTACAGGGGGCGCTCAGATCGATGGCTACACCTTC. As protein: CASSFRRTGGAQIDGYTF.

This clone has only one observation. The chain carries TRBV4-2 and TRBJ1-5; D is undetermined. Trimming took off 5 bases at V and 4 bases at J, with 9 bases between the two ends. CDR1 LGHNA and CDR2 YNFKEQ come from the germline V gene. This CDR3 comprises 13 residues. The CDR3 here is CASSVGRNQPQHF. The DNA for the CDR3 is TGTGCCAGCAGCGTCGGGAGAAATCAGCCCCAGCATTTT.

V is TRBV5-6 and J is TRBJ1-4; the D is unclear. V was shortened by 0 bases and J by 8 bases, with 5 bases between the two germline ends. Germline V lookup: CDR1 SGHDT, CDR2 YYEEEE. CDR3 length: 12 amino acids. This chain's CDR3 is CASSLGQEKLFF. The CDR3 nucleotides read TGTGCCAGCAGCTTGGGGCAAGAAAAACTGTTTTTT.

This clone was counted between two and nine times. V is TRBV9 and J is TRBJ1-2, with 10 bases matching TRBD1. Germline-derived CDR1 and CDR2 are SGDLS and YYNGEE. The trim removed 4 bases at V and 12 bases at J, leaving 9 bases unmatched. This CDR3 is built from 13 residues. CDR3 DNA sequence: TGTGCCAGCAGCAAAGGACAGGGGGAAGATAACACCTTC. It is translated as CASSKGQGEDNTF.

The chain links TRBV7-9 to TRBJ1-1, with 11 bases fitting TRBD1. Germline V lookup: CDR1 SEHNR, CDR2 FQNEAQ (reference sequence). V gave up 0 bases and J gave up 10 bases; unmatched junction bases: 10. CDR3 size: 16 residues. CDR3 bases: TGTGCCAGCAGCTTAGCCCAAGGACAGGGGGCGAGATTAGCTTTCTTT. Its protein is CASSLAQGQGARLAFF. Supplemented by reference TRBV7-9 and TRBJ1-1, the full variable domain reads DTGVSQNPRHKITKRGQNVTFRCDPISEHNRLYWYRQTLGQGPEFLTYFQNEAQLEKSRLLSDRFSAERPKGSFSTLEIQRTEQGDSAMYLCASSLAQGQGARLAFFGQGTRLTVV.

V usage is TRBV5-5 and J usage is TRBJ1-1, with TRBD1 matching over 8 bases. In germline, CDR1 is SGHKS, CDR2 YYEKEE (reference sequence). CDR3 length: 15 amino acids. With V trimmed by 5 bases and J by 1 base, 7 bases remained unmatched. The CDR3 DNA reads as TGTGCCAGCAGGCAGGGGGCTCTGGAGAACACTGAAGCTTTCTTT. Amino acids: CASRQGALENTEAFF.

The rearrangement uses TRBV5-1 and TRBJ1-1; D is uncertain. V shed 2 bases and J shed 1 base, with 6 bases lying between them. The CDR3 runs 13 residues. CDR1 and CDR2 from the germline V gene are SGHRS and YFSETQ. The CDR3 DNA reads as TGCGCCAGCAGCTTTACTGAGAACACTGAAGCTTTCTTT. This sequence encodes CASSFTENTEAFF. Drawing the rest from reference TRBV5-1 and TRBJ1-1, the complete variable domain is KAGVTQTPRYLIKTRGQQVTLSCSPISGHRSVSWYQQTPGQGLQFLFEYFSETQRNKGNFPGRFSGRQFSNSRSEMNVSTLELGDSALYLCASSFTENTEAFFGQGTRLTVV.

This chain joins TRBV3-1 (or the pseudogene TRBV3-2) and TRBJ2-1; D is undetermined. Germline V lookup: CDR1 LGHDT, CDR2 YNNKEL (reference sequence). V lost 0 bases and J 0 bases, leaving 9 bases between the germline ends. The CDR3 has 16 residues. CDR3: CASSQDRRSSYNEQFF. The DNA of the CDR3 is TGTGCCAGCAGCCAAGATCGGCGGAGCTCCTACAATGAGCAGTTCTTC.

The chain is built from TRBV10-1 and TRBJ2-3, with a tentative D call TRBD2 (6 bases). This CDR3 comprises 14 residues. Trimming took 6 bases from V and 6 from J, leaving 16 bases between them. CDR1 and CDR2 from the germline V gene are WNHNN and SYGVQD (reference sequence). CDR3 sequence reads: CASSHRDFKDTQYF. The DNA of the CDR3 is TGCGCCAGCAGCCACCGGGACTTCAAGGATACGCAGTATTTT.

This clone came up once. V gene TRBV7-6 combines with J gene TRBJ1-2, with 9 nucleotides matching TRBD1. The J segment lost 2 bases and the V segment lost 0 bases, leaving 13 bases of the junction unmatched. CDR3 length: 19 residues. The germline V gene encodes CDR1 SGHVS and CDR2 FNYEAQ. This CDR3 is CASSLAPGTGPLVNYGYTF. The CDR3 coding sequence is TGTGCCAGCAGCTTAGCCCCCGGGACAGGGCCCCTAGTGAACTATGGCTACACCTTC.

V is TRBV11-2 and J is TRBJ1-2, with 10 bases that match TRBD1. This CDR3 spans 16 amino acids. Germline assignment: CDR1 SGHAT and CDR2 FQNNGV. V lost 5 bases, J lost 5 bases, and 11 bases stayed unmatched. DNA of the CDR3: TGTGCCAGCAGCCCCCTCCGGGACAGGGGCAAATATGGCTACACCTTC. Translating it yields CASSPLRDRGKYGYTF.

This sequence joins TRBV28 and TRBJ1-4, with D hard to call. CDR1 is MDHEN and CDR2 is SYDVKM in the germline V gene. V shed 2 bases and J shed 3 bases, with 4 bases lying between them. CDR3 length: 13 residues. CDR3 amino acids: CASSLRANEKLFF. CDR3 coding DNA: TGTGCCAGCAGTTTACGGGCTAATGAAAAACTGTTTTTT.

This clone was detected only a few times. The chain recombines TRBV25-1 with TRBJ2-7; 12 nucleotides line up with TRBD1. The CDR3 contains 15 residues. Germline CDR1 reads MGHDK; CDR2 reads SYGVNS. After removal of 2 bases from V and 5 bases from J, the junction contained 4 bases not matched to a gene. CDR3 sequence: CASSETGTGGDEQYF. The CDR3 DNA follows: TGTGCCAGCAGTGAAACCGGGACAGGGGGCGACGAGCAGTACTTC.